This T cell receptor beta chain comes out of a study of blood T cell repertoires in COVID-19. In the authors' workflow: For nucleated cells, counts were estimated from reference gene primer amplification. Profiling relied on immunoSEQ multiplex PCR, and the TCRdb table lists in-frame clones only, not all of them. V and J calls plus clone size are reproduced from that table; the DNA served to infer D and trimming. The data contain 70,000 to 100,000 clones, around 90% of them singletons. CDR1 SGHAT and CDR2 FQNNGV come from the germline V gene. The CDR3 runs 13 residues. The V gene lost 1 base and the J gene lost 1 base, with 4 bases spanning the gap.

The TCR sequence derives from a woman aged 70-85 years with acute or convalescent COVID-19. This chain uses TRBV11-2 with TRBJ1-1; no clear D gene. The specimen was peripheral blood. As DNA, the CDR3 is TGTGCCAGCAGCTTAGGGGCGAACACTGAAGCTTTCTTT. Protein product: CASSLGANTEAFF.